This TCR beta chain is drawn from a study of Ad26.COV2.S vaccination and SARS-CoV-2 variants. Using immunoSEQ multiplex PCR, the repertoire was profiled, and TCRdb retains in-frame clones only, with some absent. The sample records about 320,000 clones, around four fifths being singletons. This CDR3 region has 16 residues. The ends were cut back, 0 bases at V and 0 bases at J, with 12 bases in the middle. The germline V gene encodes CDR1 SGHKS and CDR2 YYEKEE (reference sequence). Treatment here: around 19 received Ad26.COV2.S at low or high dose, single or two shots; about five received placebo; per-sample allocation not given. Samples came from day 63 after the first vaccine or placebo injection.

The sample consisted of peripheral blood, taken in a trial of Ad26.COV2.S vaccine versus placebo. V is TRBV5-5 and J is TRBJ2-5; D not certain. This receptor was obtained from a person between 18 and 59 years old who received the Ad26.COV2.S COVID-19 vaccine or a placebo. CDR3 nucleotides: TGTGCCAGCAGCTTGGATTTGAGGCGGAACCAAGAGACCCAGTACTTC. It translates to CASSLDLRRNQETQYF.